The clone carrying this TCR beta chain has just a few counts. This specimen comes from a study of response to subunit inactivated influenza vaccine. CDR3 length equals 13 residues. V was pared by 4 bases and J by 1 base, with 4 bases of the junction left unmatched. Germline-derived CDR1 and CDR2 are SQVTM and ANQGSEA. Each CDR3 protein gets one entry after TCRdb re-called the RT-PCR reads with MiXCR. The sample gives hundreds of thousands of distinct CDR3 sequences, roughly 10% of which show up once; approximately 10% is in the top ten. This TCR came from a man aged 50 or older who received an inactivated influenza vaccine. The V and J genes are TRBV29-1 and TRBJ2-7; 7 bases are a match to TRBD1. Material: PBMCs from blood, obtained on the day of vaccination. Written as DNA, the CDR3 is TGCAGCGTTGCGGGACAGTATTCCTACGAGCAGTACTTC. Its protein product is CSVAGQYSYEQYF.